This record looks at one T cell receptor (beta chain) sequence and its context. The antigen is unknown. V dropped 7 bases and J dropped 1 base, with 11 bases sitting between them. CDR1 and CDR2 from the germline V gene are SGHTA and FQGNSA. CDR3 length: 14 amino acids. Profiled with immunoSEQ multiplex PCR; TCRdb holds only in-frame clones, not every one. The repertoire holds some 2,100,000 clones, with 90% to 97% as singletons. The source of the sample is a study of shared clonotypes between healthy human individuals. Regarding the study as a whole: Large sequencing depth failed to make sorted-subset sequencing complete, rarefaction showed.

The chain is built from TRBV7-2 and TRBJ2-1; maybe TRBD2 (5 bases). This receptor was obtained from a man between 18 and 35 years old in good health. Sequenced input: naive CD4+ T cells sorted from blood. The subset here: CD45RA+ positively selected. The CDR3 nucleotides are TGTGCCAGCAACCGAGCGGCGTCCTACAATGAGCAGTTCTTC. As protein: CASNRAASYNEQFF. The full variable domain, rest sourced from reference TRBV7-2 and TRBJ2-1, is GAGVSQSPSNKVTEKGKDVELRCDPISGHTALYWYRQSLGQGLEFLIYFQGNSAPDKSGLPSDRFSAERTGGSVSTLTIQRTQQEDSAVYLCASNRAASYNEQFFGPGTRLTVL.